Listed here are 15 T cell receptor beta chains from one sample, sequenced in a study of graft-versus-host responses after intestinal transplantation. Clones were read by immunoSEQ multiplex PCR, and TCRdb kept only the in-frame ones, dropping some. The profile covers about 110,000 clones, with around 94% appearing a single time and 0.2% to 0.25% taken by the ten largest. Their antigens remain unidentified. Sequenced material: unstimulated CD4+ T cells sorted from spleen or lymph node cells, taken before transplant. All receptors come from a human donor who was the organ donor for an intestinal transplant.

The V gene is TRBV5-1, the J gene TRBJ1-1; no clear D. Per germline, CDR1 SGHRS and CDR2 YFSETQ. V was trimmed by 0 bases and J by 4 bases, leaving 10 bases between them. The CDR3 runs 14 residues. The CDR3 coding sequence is TGCGCCAGCAGCTTGGTTTCGGCATTCACTGAAGCTTTCTTT. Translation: CASSLVSAFTEAFF.

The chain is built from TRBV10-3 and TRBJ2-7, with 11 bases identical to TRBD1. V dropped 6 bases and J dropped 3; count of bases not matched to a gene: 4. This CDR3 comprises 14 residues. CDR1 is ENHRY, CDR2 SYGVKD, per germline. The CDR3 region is CAISPGQGVYEQYF. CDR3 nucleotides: TGTGCCATCAGCCCGGGACAGGGGGTCTACGAGCAGTACTTC.

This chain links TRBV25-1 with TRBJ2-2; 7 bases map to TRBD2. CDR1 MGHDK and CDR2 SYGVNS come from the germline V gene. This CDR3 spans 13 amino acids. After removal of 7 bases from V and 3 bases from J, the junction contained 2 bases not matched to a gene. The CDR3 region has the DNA TGTGCCAGCACTAGCGGTTACACCGGGGAGCTGTTTTTT. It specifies CASTSGYTGELFF.

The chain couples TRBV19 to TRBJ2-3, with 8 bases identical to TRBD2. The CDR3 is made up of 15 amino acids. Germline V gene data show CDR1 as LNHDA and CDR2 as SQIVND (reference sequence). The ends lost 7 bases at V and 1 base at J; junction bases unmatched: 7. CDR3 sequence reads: CASKSKRGRTDTQYF. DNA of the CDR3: TGTGCCAGTAAATCTAAGCGGGGGCGCACAGATACGCAGTATTTT.

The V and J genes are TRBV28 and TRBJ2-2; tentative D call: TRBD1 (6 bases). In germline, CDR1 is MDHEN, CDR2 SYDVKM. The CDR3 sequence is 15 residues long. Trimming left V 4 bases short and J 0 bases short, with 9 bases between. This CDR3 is CASSSRDTNTGELFF. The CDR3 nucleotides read TGTGCCAGCAGTTCCCGGGACACGAACACCGGGGAGCTGTTTTTT.

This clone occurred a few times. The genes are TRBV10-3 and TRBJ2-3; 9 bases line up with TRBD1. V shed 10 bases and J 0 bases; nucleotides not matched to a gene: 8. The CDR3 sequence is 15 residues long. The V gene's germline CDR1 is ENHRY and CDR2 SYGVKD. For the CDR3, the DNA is TGTGCCACGCTCGGGACAGGGCAAAGCACAGATACGCAGTATTTT. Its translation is CATLGTGQSTDTQYF.

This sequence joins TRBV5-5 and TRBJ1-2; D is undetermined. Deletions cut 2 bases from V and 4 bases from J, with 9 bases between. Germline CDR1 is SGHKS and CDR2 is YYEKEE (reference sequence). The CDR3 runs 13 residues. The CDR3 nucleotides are TGTGCCAGCAGCTTAGGGTCCACCTATGGCTACACCTTC. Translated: CASSLGSTYGYTF.

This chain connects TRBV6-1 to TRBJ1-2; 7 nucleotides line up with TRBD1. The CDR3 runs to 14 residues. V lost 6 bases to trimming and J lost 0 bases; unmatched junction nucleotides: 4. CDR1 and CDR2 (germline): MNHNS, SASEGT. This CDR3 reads CASSRTGSNYGYTF. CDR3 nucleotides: TGTGCCAGCAGCCGGACAGGCTCTAACTATGGCTACACCTTC.

The DNA for the CDR3 is TGTGCCAGTACAAGCGGGAGTGATGACGAGCAGTACTTC. As protein: CASTSGSDDEQYF. The chain is built from TRBV28 and TRBJ2-7; 8 bases are a match to TRBD2. Germline loops: CDR1 MDHEN, CDR2 SYDVKM. The V segment lost 9 bases and the J segment 5 bases; nucleotides outside the gene matches: 9. The CDR3 length is 13 residues.

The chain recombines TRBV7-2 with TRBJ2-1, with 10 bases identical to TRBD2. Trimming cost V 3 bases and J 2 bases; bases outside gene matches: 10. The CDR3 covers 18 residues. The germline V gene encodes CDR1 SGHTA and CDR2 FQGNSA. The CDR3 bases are TGTGCCAGCAGCTTGACTGGGGGACTAGCGCCCGCCTACAATGAGCAGTTCTTC. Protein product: CASSLTGGLAPAYNEQFF.

CDR3 in DNA: TGCGCCAGCAGCTTGGATGGCTCCTACGAGCAGTACTTC. It encodes CASSLDGSYEQYF. The chain uses TRBV5-1 and TRBJ2-7; D remains unclear. The CDR3 runs 13 residues. Trimming took 0 bases from V and 0 from J, leaving 4 bases between them. Germline-derived CDR1 and CDR2 are SGHRS and YFSETQ.

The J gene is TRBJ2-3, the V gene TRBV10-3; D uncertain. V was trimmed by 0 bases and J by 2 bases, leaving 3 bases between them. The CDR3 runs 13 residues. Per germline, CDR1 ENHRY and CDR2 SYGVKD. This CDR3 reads CAISESATDTQYF. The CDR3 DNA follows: TGTGCCATCAGTGAGTCGGCCACAGATACGCAGTATTTT.

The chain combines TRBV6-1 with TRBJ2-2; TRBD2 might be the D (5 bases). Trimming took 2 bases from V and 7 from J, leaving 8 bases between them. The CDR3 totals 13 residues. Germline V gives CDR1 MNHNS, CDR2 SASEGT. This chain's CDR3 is CASSEFGNGELFF. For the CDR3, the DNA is TGTGCCAGCAGTGAATTCGGGAACGGGGAGCTGTTTTTT.

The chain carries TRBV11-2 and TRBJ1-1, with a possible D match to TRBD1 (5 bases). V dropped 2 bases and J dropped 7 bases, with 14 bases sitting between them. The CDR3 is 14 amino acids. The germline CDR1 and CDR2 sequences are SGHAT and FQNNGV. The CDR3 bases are TGTGCCAGCAGCTTACAGGGTAGCGTCTTTGAAGCTTTCTTT. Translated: CASSLQGSVFEAFF.

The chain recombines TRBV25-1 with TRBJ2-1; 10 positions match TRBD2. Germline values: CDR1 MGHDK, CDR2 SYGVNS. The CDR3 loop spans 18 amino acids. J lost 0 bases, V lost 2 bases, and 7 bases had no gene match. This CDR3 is CASSERLAGASSYNEQFF. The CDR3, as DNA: TGTGCCAGCAGTGAACGGCTAGCGGGGGCAAGCTCCTACAATGAGCAGTTCTTC.